The 23 T cell receptor beta chains below come from one sample, sequenced in a study of T cells in women clearing cervical HPV infection. Repertoires were generated with immunoSEQ multiplex PCR, while TCRdb's copy carries only in-frame clones and drops some. This sample's clone table lists tens of thousands of clones. Sequencing was carried out using blood buffy coat. These receptors were taken from a woman aged 18-70 years with a cervical HPV16 infection that either progressed to CIN3+ or cleared (not recorded which).

A word on this clone: The CDR3 extends 3 residues past the end of the read, so its final part is completed from the germline J gene. The chain is built from TRBV2 and TRBJ2-7, with D uncertain. The CDR3 is 14 residues long. Deletions cut 4 bases from V and 4 bases from J, with 14 bases between. CDR1 and CDR2 from the germline V gene are SNHLY and FYNNEI. The sequenced CDR3 bases are TGTGCCAGCAGTGCTGGTAGTCTCGGGTACGAG. As protein: CASSAGSLGYE. The whole CDR3 sequence is CASSAGSLGYEQYF.

This clone ranks as medium-sized in terms of frequency. The sequence runs out 3 residues before the end of the CDR3; the remainder is reconstructed from the germline J gene. The chain joins TRBV19 to TRBJ2-2; tentatively, D is TRBD1 (5 bases). V was clipped by 9 bases and J by 3 bases, with 5 bases between them. The CDR3 is 11 amino acids. CDR1 is LNHDA and CDR2 is SQIVND in the germline V gene (reference sequence). The covered CDR3 bases are TGTGCCAGCAGGGACACCGGGGAG. Its protein is CASRDTGE. The full CDR3 sequence reads CASRDTGELFF.

The part of the CDR3 DNA that was read is TGCGCCAGCAGCTTTCTAGCGGGGGGAGACAATGAG. It specifies CASSFLAGGDNE. The entire CDR3 reads CASSFLAGGDNEQFF. The rearrangement joins TRBV5-1 to TRBJ2-1, with 11 nucleotides matching TRBD2. The read gets to within 3 residues of the CDR3 end, and the germline J gene fills in the rest. CDR1 and CDR2 (germline): SGHRS, YFSETQ. V dropped 2 bases and J dropped 5; count of bases not matched to a gene: 3. The CDR3 contains 15 residues.

Note on this clone: The read ends 3 residues shy of where the CDR3 ends; the end is completed using the germline J gene. V gene TRBV18 combines with J gene TRBJ2-2; D is possibly TRBD1 (5 bases). Trimming took 3 bases from V and 0 from J, leaving 11 bases between them. CDR1 KGHSH and CDR2 LQKENI come from the germline V gene. The CDR3 spans 16 residues. The CDR3 reads CASSPEQVSNTGELFF. The CDR3 DNA, read in part, is TGTGCCAGCTCACCCGAACAGGTTTCGAACACCGGGGAG.

In regard to this clone: From the germline J gene comes the end of the CDR3, since the read stops 3 residues before it. This rearrangement joins TRBV2 to TRBJ2-7; 8 bases match TRBD2. J was trimmed by 6 bases and V by 3 bases; bases with no gene match: 7. The V gene's germline CDR1 is SNHLY and CDR2 FYNNEI. CDR3 length: 14 amino acids. CDR3 sequence: CASSEKDGRGEQYF. The CDR3 DNA, read in part, is TGTGCCAGCAGTGAGAAGGACGGGAGGGGCGAG.

As for this clone: The read ends 3 residues early relative to the CDR3; the germline J gene fills the gap. The chain recombines TRBV5-8 with TRBJ1-2, with TRBD1 matching 8 bases. Per the germline V gene, CDR1 is SGHTS and CDR2 is YDEGEE. V shed 2 bases and J 7 bases; nucleotides not matched to a gene: 7. This CDR3 is built from 14 residues. The sequenced part of the CDR3 DNA is TGTGCCAGCAGCTTCGGACAGGGATGGAGTGGC. The encoded protein is CASSFGQGWSG. The CDR3 in full is CASSFGQGWSGYTF.

About this clone: From the germline J gene comes the end of the CDR3, since the read stops 3 residues before it. The rearrangement joins TRBV30 to TRBJ1-1; a weak D match, TRBD1 (6 bases). Looked up from germline, CDR1 is GTSNPN and CDR2 is SVGIG (reference sequence). With 2 bases removed from V and 3 bases from J, the gap between germline ends came to 16 bases. The CDR3 spans 15 residues. Incomplete CDR3 DNA: TGTGCCTGGAGTCTCGGTAGGGGGGGGTACACTGAA. It translates to CAWSLGRGGYTE. The CDR3, in full, reads CAWSLGRGGYTEAFF.

Comments on this clone: The read stops 3 residues short of the end of the CDR3; the missing end is completed from the germline J gene. This sequence joins TRBV20-1 and TRBJ1-3; weak D call: TRBD1 (5 bases). The CDR3 contains 15 residues. V was trimmed by 5 bases and J by 0 bases, leaving 14 bases between them. Germline-derived CDR1 and CDR2 are DFQATT and SNEGSKA (reference sequence). The CDR3 is CSARDSGNSGNTIYF. The part of the CDR3 DNA that was read is TGCAGTGCTCGGGATTCAGGGAACTCTGGAAACACC.

To note about this clone: Sequencing ends 3 residues short of the CDR3 end; the germline J gene provides the rest. The rearrangement links TRBV14 to TRBJ1-1; 8 nucleotides agree with TRBD1. CDR3 length: 15 amino acids. After removal of 0 bases from V and 5 bases from J, the junction contained 5 bases not matched to a gene. Germline CDR1 and CDR2: SGHDN and FVKESK. CDR3 sequence: CASSQDPGGDTEAFF. CDR3 DNA, as far as it was read: TGTGCCAGCAGCCAAGACCCAGGGGGCGATACTGAA.

In regard to this clone: The read ends 3 residues before the CDR3 terminus; that terminus is restored from the germline J gene. This chain joins TRBV7-6 and TRBJ2-2, with 7 bases identical to TRBD1. The CDR3 covers 15 residues. CDR1 and CDR2 from the germline V gene are SGHVS and FNYEAQ. Unmatched junction bases numbered 10, after V lost 5 bases and J lost 7 bases. The covered CDR3 bases are TGTGCCAGCAGCCCGAGGACAGGAGGAAACGGGGAG. It translates to CASSPRTGGNGE. The whole CDR3 is CASSPRTGGNGELFF.

Note on this clone: Read data end 3 residues before the CDR3 end; the end is taken from the germline J gene. The V and J genes are TRBV6-1 and TRBJ2-1, with 12 bases lining up with TRBD2. With 3 bases clipped from V and 4 bases from J, the junction kept 4 bases outside the gene matches. This CDR3 has 16 amino acids. Germline lookup yields CDR1 MNHNS and CDR2 SASEGT. The covered CDR3 bases are TGTGCCAGCAGTGATGCCGGGACTAGCGGGTACAATGAG. Amino acid sequence: CASSDAGTSGYNE. The whole CDR3 sequence is CASSDAGTSGYNEQFF.

About this clone: The observed sequence ends 3 residues before the CDR3 terminus, with the missing tail filled in from the germline J gene. The chain employs TRBV7-9 and TRBJ1-1; no clear D. Germline V gene data show CDR1 as SEHNR and CDR2 as FQNEAQ (reference sequence). Trimming pared 2 bases from V and 1 base from J, leaving 5 bases between. This CDR3 has 13 residues. This chain's CDR3 is CASSLSGNTEAFF. CDR3 bases read: TGTGCCAGCAGCTTATCCGGGAACACTGAA.

Concerning this clone itself: The CDR3 extends 3 residues past the end of the read, so its final part is completed from the germline J gene. This chain connects TRBV20-1 to TRBJ2-4, with D possibly TRBD1 on 6 matching bases. Deletions cut 6 bases from V and 2 bases from J, with 17 bases between. Germline CDR1 and CDR2: DFQATT and SNEGSKA (reference sequence). The CDR3 has 15 residues. Incomplete CDR3 DNA: TGCAGTGCCAGCCAGGGGTCCATTTCCAAAAACATT. It encodes CSASQGSISKNI. In full, the CDR3 reads CSASQGSISKNIQYF.

Turning to this clone: Coverage ceases 3 residues before the CDR3 finishes, and the germline J gene fills in the end. V usage is TRBV6-1 and J usage is TRBJ2-1, with D maybe TRBD2 (6 bases). Germline V gives CDR1 MNHNS, CDR2 SASEGT. The CDR3 loop spans 16 amino acids. The V gene lost 2 bases and the J gene lost 3 bases, with 14 bases spanning the gap. The CDR3 reads CASSEQAGPGYNEQFF. The part of the CDR3 DNA that was read is TGTGCCAGCAGTGAACAAGCGGGTCCTGGCTACAATGAG.

Points on this clone: The CDR3 extends 3 residues past the end of the read, so its final part is completed from the germline J gene. This chain uses TRBV5-1 with TRBJ1-5; D is possibly TRBD1 (5 bases). The CDR3 is made up of 13 amino acids. Between the trimmed V and J ends, which lost 5 bases and 3 bases, there was a span of 9 bases. Germline lookup yields CDR1 SGHRS and CDR2 YFSETQ. Here the CDR3 reads CASRSDTNQPQHF. The sequenced part of the CDR3 DNA is TGCGCCAGCAGGTCGGACACCAATCAGCCC.

Points on this clone: The CDR3 is cut off 3 residues early in the read; its end comes from the germline J gene. V usage is TRBV7-9 and J usage is TRBJ1-5; D not resolved. The CDR3 loop spans 12 amino acids. CDR1 is SEHNR and CDR2 is FQNEAQ in the germline V gene (reference sequence). V gave up 1 base and J gave up 6 bases, with 4 bases separating them. The sequenced part of the CDR3 DNA is TGTGCCAGCAGCTTAGAGCGTCAGCCC. Translating gives CASSLERQP. The entire CDR3 is CASSLERQPQHF.

Comments on this clone: The CDR3 is cut off 3 residues early in the read; its end comes from the germline J gene. This chain joins TRBV6-2 or TRBV6-3 and TRBJ2-7; 9 bases line up with TRBD2. Per the germline V gene, CDR1 is MNHEY and CDR2 is SVGEGT. V was clipped by 0 bases and J by 6 bases; unmatched bases: 12. CDR3 size: 17 residues. CDR3 amino acids: CASSYSLGLAAPIEQYF. Incomplete CDR3 DNA: TGTGCCAGCAGTTACTCACTGGGACTAGCAGCCCCCATCGAG.

As for this clone: The observed sequence ends 3 residues before the CDR3 terminus, with the missing tail filled in from the germline J gene. The chain carries TRBV5-8 and TRBJ2-5; D unclear. Germline-derived CDR1 and CDR2 are SGHTS and YDEGEE. V gave up 1 base and J gave up 0 bases, with 7 bases separating them. The CDR3 sequence is 14 residues long. Incomplete CDR3 DNA: TGTGCCAGCAGCTTGCGCCAGTACCAAGAGACC. This encodes CASSLRQYQET. The whole CDR3 protein reads CASSLRQYQETQYF.

As regards this clone: The read ends 3 residues before the CDR3 terminus; that terminus is restored from the germline J gene. This sequence joins TRBV6-2 or TRBV6-3 and TRBJ2-7; 9 nucleotides match TRBD1. With V trimmed by 2 bases and J by 0 bases, 5 bases remained unmatched. Germline-derived CDR1 and CDR2 are MNHEY and SVGEGT. The CDR3 consists of 16 residues. The CDR3 reads CASSYATGGSSYEQYF. CDR3 DNA (partial): TGTGCCAGCAGTTACGCAACAGGGGGCTCCTCCTACGAG.

As regards this clone: The read finishes 3 residues shy of the CDR3 end, and the germline J gene is used to complete it. The genes are TRBV20-1 and TRBJ2-3; 7 bases agree with TRBD2. The CDR3 sequence is 15 residues long. Trimming took 2 bases from V and 0 from J; bases not matched to a gene: 5. Germline CDR1 reads DFQATT; CDR2 reads SNEGSKA (reference sequence). The CDR3 loop is CSARPLAASTDTQYF. Incomplete CDR3 DNA: TGCAGTGCTAGACCCCTAGCGGCTAGCACAGATACG.

Notes on this clone: The sequence runs out 3 residues before the end of the CDR3; the remainder is reconstructed from the germline J gene. The chain carries TRBV29-1 and TRBJ1-3, with 7 positions matching TRBD1. Trimming cost V 7 bases and J 4 bases; bases outside gene matches: 7. The CDR3 extends over 13 amino acids. Germline V CDR1 and CDR2: SQVTM, ANQGSEA. CDR3 protein: CSAKTGEGNTIYF. The sequenced part of the CDR3 DNA is TGCAGCGCCAAAACAGGGGAGGGAAACACC.

On this clone itself: Read coverage stops 3 residues before the CDR3 terminus; the germline J gene supplies the remainder. This chain joins TRBV12-3 or TRBV12-4 and TRBJ2-6; maybe TRBD1 (5 bases). The V gene lost 4 bases and the J gene lost 4 bases, with 11 bases spanning the gap. The CDR3 has 15 amino acids. CDR3 loop: CASSSQASGANVLTF. The DNA read from the CDR3 is TGTGCCAGCAGTTCACAGGCTTCGGGGGCCAACGTC.

On this clone: The read gets to within 3 residues of the CDR3 end, and the germline J gene fills in the rest. This chain uses TRBV29-1 with TRBJ1-1; 8 bases are shared with TRBD1. CDR1 and CDR2 from the germline V gene are SQVTM and ANQGSEA. This CDR3 has 14 amino acids. The junction had 7 bases not matched to a gene; V was cut back by 2 bases and J by 5 bases. The DNA read from the CDR3 is TGCAGCGTTGAATTAGGCAGGGGGCTAACTGAA. Its translation: CSVELGRGLTE. The full CDR3 sequence reads CSVELGRGLTEAFF.